Listed below are T cell receptor beta chains from one sample, sequenced in a study of blood T cell repertoires in COVID-19. Sequenced by immunoSEQ multiplex PCR; TCRdb stores in-frame clones only, minus some. The sample includes a few hundred thousand clones, around nine tenths of them seen just once. Sequencing was done on a sample of peripheral blood. All receptors come from a human donor in a cohort sampled during active COVID-19. Both conserved end residues are part of each CDR3. The D gene is left open where the match is weak. Where a row states a size, it is once, few, many or the class of an expanded clone; other rows omit it.

V,size,J,D,DNA,CDR3
TRBV2,.,TRBJ2-7,.,TGTGCCAGCAGCCCTCGTCCTTACGAGCAGTACTTC,CASSPRPYEQYF
TRBV19,.,TRBJ1-5,TRBD1,TGTGCCAGTAGTATCTACAGGGGCCGAAGCAATCAGCCCCAGCATTTT,CASSIYRGRSNQPQHF
TRBV19,.,TRBJ2-1,TRBD1,TGTGCCAGTAGTAAAGCCGGGACAGGGTACAATGAGCAGTTCTTC,CASSKAGTGYNEQFF
TRBV5-1,few,TRBJ1-5,.,TGCGCCAGCAGCTTGGTTCCGGGGAATAGCAATCAGCCCCAGCATTTT,CASSLVPGNSNQPQHF
TRBV30,.,TRBJ1-3,.,TGTGCCTGGAGTGCCCGTCTCCCTGGAAACACCATATATTTT,CAWSARLPGNTIYF
TRBV4-1,.,TRBJ1-2,.,TGCGCCAGCAGCCAAGATGTCGCGGGAGACGGCTACACCTTC,CASSQDVAGDGYTF
TRBV7-2,.,TRBJ1-1,TRBD1,TGTGCCAGCAGCTTGATGACAGGGGACAACACTGAAGCTTTCTTT,CASSLMTGDNTEAFF
TRBV4-2,.,TRBJ1-1,.,TGTGCCAGCAGCCAAGATAGGAGGGGAAACACTGAAGCTTTCTTT,CASSQDRRGNTEAFF
TRBV12-3/TRBV12-4,.,TRBJ2-1,.,TGTGCCAGCAGTTTTAGAGGCTACAATGAGCAGTTCTTC,CASSFRGYNEQFF
TRBV6-5,.,TRBJ1-2,.,TGTGCCAGCAGTTCAGGAGGACCCTATGGCTACACCTTC,CASSSGGPYGYTF
TRBV2,.,TRBJ2-5,.,TGTGCCAGCGTATCGGGAGCCCAAGAGACCCAGTACTTC,CASVSGAQETQYF
TRBV3-1/TRBV3-2,once,TRBJ2-2,TRBD2,TGTGCCAGCAGCCAAGAAGGTGTAGCGGGGGGCCGCAGTTACACCGGGGAGCTGTTTTTT,CASSQEGVAGGRSYTGELFF
TRBV11-2,.,TRBJ2-5,.,TGTGCCAGCAGCGAGTACTCCGGGGACTCGTACCAAGAGACCCAGTACTTC,CASSEYSGDSYQETQYF
TRBV7-3,.,TRBJ2-1,.,TGTGCCAGCAGCTTAGGCGGGGAGCAGTTCTTC,CASSLGGEQFF
TRBV19,.,TRBJ1-2,.,TGTGCCAGTAGTGCCCACGACAGAAACTATGGCTACACCTTC,CASSAHDRNYGYTF
TRBV5-1,.,TRBJ2-7,TRBD1,TGCGCCAGCACAGGAACCGGGACAGGGGGCGACGAGCAGTACTTC,CASTGTGTGGDEQYF
TRBV29-1,.,TRBJ2-5,TRBD1,TGCAGCGTTGCCAAACAGGGGACAGAGACCCAGTACTTC,CSVAKQGTETQYF
TRBV12-3/TRBV12-4,.,TRBJ1-3,.,TGTGCCAGCAGTGGGGGGGGAAACACCATATATTTT,CASSGGGNTIYF
TRBV11-1,.,TRBJ2-7,TRBD2,TGTGCCAGCAGCTTGGATGGGACTAGCGGGGGTATCGAGCAGTACTTC,CASSLDGTSGGIEQYF
TRBV30,.,TRBJ1-2,.,TGTGCCTGGAGTGTAGTCCGTGCTATAGGCTACACCTTC,CAWSVVRAIGYTF
TRBV6-5,.,TRBJ2-7,TRBD1,TGTGCCAGCAGGGGACAGAGCTCCTACGAGCAGTACTTC,CASRGQSSYEQYF
TRBV9,.,TRBJ2-1,.,TGTGCCAGCAGCGTAGCTACCGGAGGTGGTGAGCAGTTCTTC,CASSVATGGGEQFF
TRBV3-1/TRBV3-2,.,TRBJ1-2,TRBD1,TGTGCCAGCAGCCCCGGGACAGGGGGCGTCTGGGGGGCTAACTATGGCTACACCTTC,CASSPGTGGVWGANYGYTF
TRBV6-1,.,TRBJ2-6,.,TGTGCCAGCAGTGATCCCCCGAGGGTCCTGACTTTC,CASSDPPRVLTF
TRBV28,.,TRBJ2-1,.,TGTGCCAGCACCGCGCTTAGCTGGGATGAGCAGTTCTTC,CASTALSWDEQFF
TRBV7-9,.,TRBJ2-5,TRBD2,TGTGCCAGCAGCTTAGGTCTAGCGGGGGTTCAAGAGACCCAGTACTTC,CASSLGLAGVQETQYF
TRBV4-1,.,TRBJ2-1,TRBD2,TGCGCCAGCAGCCAAGCGAGCTCTAGCGGGAGGACGGTTTCCGAGCAGTTCTTC,CASSQASSSGRTVSEQFF
TRBV27,.,TRBJ2-7,TRBD2,TGTGCCCAAAATCTGGCCAGCGGGGGACTCTATAGGTCGGAAGAGCAGTACTTC,CAQNLASGGLYRSEEQYF
TRBV29-1,.,TRBJ2-3,.,TGCAGCGTTATTCTCGATACGCAGTATTTT,CSVILDTQYF
TRBV7-9,.,TRBJ2-2,.,TGTGCCAGCAGCTCCCGGGAACCTAACACCGGGGAGCTGTTTTTT,CASSSREPNTGELFF
TRBV28,.,TRBJ2-7,TRBD2,TGTGCCAGCAGTGGTCCGGGACTAGCAATAACACCCTACGAGCAGTACTTC,CASSGPGLAITPYEQYF
TRBV7-9,.,TRBJ2-7,.,TGTGCCAGCAGCTTGGGTGAGACAGCCTCCTACGAGCAGTACTTC,CASSLGETASYEQYF
TRBV6-5,.,TRBJ2-3,TRBD1,TGTGCCACCAGGACAGGAGACACAGATACGCAGTATTTT,CATRTGDTDTQYF
TRBV7-2,.,TRBJ2-5,TRBD2,TGTGCCAGCAGCTTAGTTGGCGGGGGGGCCGGTAAGACCCAGTACTTC,CASSLVGGGAGKTQYF
TRBV5-1,.,TRBJ1-2,TRBD1,TGCGCCAGCAGCTCCGGGACAGAATATGGCTACACCTTC,CASSSGTEYGYTF
TRBV5-1,.,TRBJ2-1,.,TGCGCCAGCAGTTATGGGCAGGGAAGAAACTACAATGAGCAGTTCTTC,CASSYGQGRNYNEQFF
TRBV5-1,.,TRBJ2-5,TRBD2,TGCGCCAGCAGCGTTTACCAGCGGGGTCAAGAGACCCAGTACTTC,CASSVYQRGQETQYF
TRBV6-5,.,TRBJ1-2,TRBD1,TGTGCCAGCAGATCCGACAGGGAGGACGGCTACACCTTC,CASRSDREDGYTF
TRBV6-5,.,TRBJ2-5,TRBD2,TGTGCCAGCAGTCGCCGCACAGGGACTAGCTCGACCCAGTACTTC,CASSRRTGTSSTQYF
TRBV3-1/TRBV3-2,.,TRBJ1-1,TRBD1,TGTGCCAGCAGCCCCGAGACAGGGGGCGGCACTGAAGCTTTCTTT,CASSPETGGGTEAFF
TRBV6-5,.,TRBJ2-2,TRBD1,TGTGCCAGCAGCGGGGACAGGGAGACCGGGGAGCTGTTTTTT,CASSGDRETGELFF
TRBV7-3,.,TRBJ2-3,.,TGTGCCAGCAGCTTAGGGTTAGCGGCAGATACGCAGTATTTT,CASSLGLAADTQYF
TRBV18,once,TRBJ2-3,.,TGTGCCAGCTCCAAATTCGGGAAAAATGCCGTATCTCTAGATACGCAGTATTTT,CASSKFGKNAVSLDTQYF
TRBV13,.,TRBJ2-7,.,TGTGCCAGCAGCTCAACGCCTAGCAACGAGCAGTACTTC,CASSSTPSNEQYF
TRBV15,.,TRBJ2-1,.,TGTGCCACCAGCAGAGAGGGAGTACGACAGGATGAGCAGTTCTTC,CATSREGVRQDEQFF
TRBV6-2/TRBV6-3,.,TRBJ2-3,TRBD2,TGTGCCAGCAGTTACTCTAGGACTAGCGGGGGGGTTAATTCAGCAGATACGCAGTATTTT,CASSYSRTSGGVNSADTQYF
TRBV10-3,.,TRBJ2-1,.,TGTGCCATTAGGGGGGGTCCCCGGGACTTCTTCTACAATGAGCAGTTCTTC,CAIRGGPRDFFYNEQFF
TRBV19,.,TRBJ1-6,.,TGTGCCAGTGCAAGGGGACGCGGGGGTAATTCACCCCTCCACTTT,CASARGRGGNSPLHF
TRBV3-1/TRBV3-2,.,TRBJ1-5,.,TGTGCCAGCAGCGCTGGGGCCAATCAGCCCCAGCATTTT,CASSAGANQPQHF
TRBV6-1,.,TRBJ1-1,.,TGTGCCACCATCCCCGAGGAGAACACTGAAGCTTTCTTT,CATIPEENTEAFF
TRBV4-1,.,TRBJ2-1,.,TGCGCCAGCAGCCAAGTCACGGGAGACCACAATGAGCAGTTCTTC,CASSQVTGDHNEQFF
TRBV25-1,.,TRBJ1-2,.,TGTGCCAGCATGGAGACCGCCTATGGCTACACCTTC,CASMETAYGYTF